These 5 T cell receptor beta chains originate from one sample sequenced in a study of blood T cell repertoires in COVID-19. TCRdb's table, derived via immunoSEQ multiplex PCR, lists solely in-frame clones and lacks some. This sample carries some 400,000 clones, around 87% of them seen once, and the ten largest clones take roughly 1.1%. The sample comprised PBMCs or T cells enriched from blood (not recorded which). The receptor source for this set is a young man who had recovered from COVID-19.

This clone appeared once. The chain uses TRBV7-9 and TRBJ2-7; tentative D call: TRBD1 (5 bases). There are 14 residues in the CDR3. Between the trimmed V and J ends, which lost 5 bases and 0 bases, there was a span of 11 bases. Germline V gene data show CDR1 as SEHNR and CDR2 as FQNEAQ (reference sequence). The CDR3 nucleotides are TGTGCCAGCAGCCAAGGGGAAGGCTCCTACGAGCAGTACTTC. Translating it yields CASSQGEGSYEQYF. Together with reference TRBV7-9 and TRBJ2-7, the CDR3 gives the full variable domain: DTGVSQNPRHKITKRGQNVTFRCDPISEHNRLYWYRQTLGQGPEFLTYFQNEAQLEKSRLLSDRFSAERPKGSFSTLEIQRTEQGDSAMYLCASSQGEGSYEQYFGPGTRLTVT.

This sequence joins TRBV18 and TRBJ2-5, with D possibly matching TRBD2 (5 bases). Trimming stripped 2 bases from V and 3 bases from J, with 13 bases between. The germline gives CDR1 KGHSH, CDR2 LQKENI. The CDR3 is 15 amino acids. CDR3 bases: TGTGCCAGCTCACCATCGATAGGGAGCGAAGAGACCCAGTACTTC. Protein: CASSPSIGSEETQYF.

The chain has TRBV6-1 and TRBJ1-2; D is unresolved. The germline gives CDR1 MNHNS, CDR2 SASEGT. CDR3 size: 15 residues. V lost 1 base to trimming and J lost 0 bases, with 9 bases between them. The CDR3 loop reads CASSEVAYPNYGYTF. The CDR3 DNA reads TGTGCCAGCAGTGAAGTGGCTTACCCTAACTATGGCTACACCTTC.

The rearrangement joins TRBV11-3 to TRBJ2-2, with TRBD1 as a possible D gene (6 bases). V was clipped by 3 bases and J by 6 bases, with 8 bases between them. Germline CDR1 and CDR2: SGHNT and YENEEA. The CDR3 is 13 amino acids. The CDR3 protein is CASSLSGAGELFF. In DNA form, the CDR3 reads TGTGCCAGCAGCTTGTCAGGGGCCGGGGAGCTGTTTTTT.

This rearrangement joins TRBV4-1 to TRBJ2-2; 8 bases are shared with TRBD1. Per germline, CDR1 MGHRA and CDR2 YSYEKL. This CDR3 region has 16 residues. J gave up 3 bases and V 3 bases, and 6 bases lay outside the gene matches. In DNA, the CDR3 is TGCGCCAGCAGCCACCCAGGGGGACAGGACACCGGGGAGCTGTTTTTT. It translates to CASSHPGGQDTGELFF.